This T cell receptor beta chain came from a study of blood T cell repertoires in COVID-19. Looking at the study overall: T cells, B-cell-depleted T cells, or PBMCs supplied cDNA or gDNA.

Per the authors' pipeline: Cell counts per sample came from amplifying reference gene primers. This table comes from immunoSEQ multiplex PCR, and its TCRdb copy is limited to in-frame clones, with some not included. The V and J calls and clone size are taken from that table; D and trimming were inferred from the DNA. This sample has 270,000 or so clones; approximately 87% occur once, and the top ten carry less than 15%. This CDR3 region has 14 residues. The germline V gene has CDR1 SNHLY and CDR2 FYNNEI. Trimming removed 4 bases from V and 8 bases from J, with 12 bases in between. The chain links TRBV2 to TRBJ1-6; D is possibly TRBD1 (5 bases). The sequencing input was peripheral blood. This sequence was found in a young woman with COVID-19, enrolled during active disease. In nucleotides, the CDR3 is TGTGCCAGCAGTGGGGGACTGGAGTATTCACCCCTCCACTTT. Its protein is CASSGGLEYSPLHF.